A selection of T cell receptor beta chains follows, all from one sample in a study of CD8+ T cells in alopecia areata. Libraries were prepared by immunoSEQ multiplex PCR; TCRdb keeps only in-frame clonotypes and omits some of them. The sample comprises under 250,000 clones, about three fifths of which are singletons, and roughly 1.5% rests with the top ten. Source: CD4+ T cells sorted from blood, taken at week 4, from a patient treated with tofacitinib. The receptors stem from a human donor with alopecia areata. Both conserved end residues are part of each CDR3. D genes are given only for firm matches. The size entry is marked missing in some rows and otherwise reads once, few, many or a size class.

>NA|TRBJ1-2|NA|TRBV30
CAWSSSSGTGYTF
TGTGCCTGGAGTTCTAGTAGCGGTACTGGCTACACCTTC
>few|TRBJ2-7|TRBD2|TRBV29-1
CSAGGRGPSYEQYF
TGCAGCGCGGGCGGGAGGGGGCCCTCCTACGAGCAGTACTTC
>NA|TRBJ2-3|NA|TRBV29-1
CSVEVQSTDTQYF
TGCAGCGTTGAAGTACAGTCCACAGATACGCAGTATTTT
>few|TRBJ1-2|NA|TRBV16
CASSQSAGGPYGYTF
TGTGCCAGCAGCCAATCGGCGGGCGGCCCCTATGGCTACACCTTC
>few|TRBJ2-1|NA|TRBV20-1
CSARVGRQFF
TGCAGTGCAAGGGTGGGTCGGCAGTTCTTC
>once|TRBJ2-5|NA|TRBV9
CASSVGGDAETQYF
TGTGCCAGCAGCGTAGGCGGGGATGCTGAGACCCAGTACTTC
>NA|TRBJ1-1|NA|TRBV29-1
CSVLGYTEAFF
TGCAGCGTCCTGGGGTACACTGAAGCTTTCTTT
>few|TRBJ1-2|NA|TRBV11-3
CASTSTGNYGYTF
TGTGCCAGCACTTCGACAGGAAACTATGGCTACACCTTC
>few|TRBJ1-5|NA|TRBV4-3
CASSQDGGNQPQHF
TGCGCCAGCAGCCAAGACGGCGGCAATCAGCCCCAGCATTTT
>few|TRBJ2-7|NA|TRBV25-1
CASRESGTYEQYF
TGTGCCAGCAGGGAATCAGGGACCTACGAGCAGTACTTC
>NA|TRBJ2-5|TRBD2|TRBV5-1
CASSRRAGVQETQYF
TGCGCCAGCTCCAGGAGGGCGGGGGTCCAAGAGACCCAGTACTTC
>few|TRBJ2-6|TRBD1|TRBV10-3
CAISDRDRRPPGANVLTF
TGTGCCATCAGTGACCGGGACAGGCGGCCTCCTGGGGCCAACGTCCTGACTTTC
>NA|TRBJ2-4|NA|TRBV28
CASSPRNIQYF
TGTGCCAGCAGTCCTCGTAACATTCAGTACTTC
>NA|TRBJ2-3|NA|TRBV15
CATGTLGSPQYF
TGTGCCACCGGTACCTTAGGCTCTCCGCAGTATTTT
>NA|TRBJ2-2|TRBD1|TRBV29-1
CSVEPQGAPGELFF
TGCAGCGTAGAACCACAGGGGGCGCCCGGGGAGCTGTTTTTT
>NA|TRBJ1-1|NA|TRBV29-1
CSADSGKNTEAFF
TGCAGCGCAGACTCGGGGAAGAACACTGAAGCTTTCTTT
>NA|TRBJ2-5|TRBD2|TRBV4-3
CASSQGSRLAEETQYF
TGCGCCAGCAGCCAAGGTTCAAGACTAGCGGAAGAGACCCAGTACTTC
>NA|TRBJ2-2|TRBD2|TRBV29-1
CSVPASGGNTGELFF
TGCAGCGTTCCGGCTAGCGGGGGGAACACCGGGGAGCTGTTTTTT
>NA|TRBJ1-5|NA|TRBV29-1
CSVAADTSQPQHF
TGCAGCGTTGCGGCGGATACCTCTCAGCCCCAGCATTTT
>NA|TRBJ2-3|NA|TRBV6-1
CASRKEPTTDTQYF
TGTGCCAGCAGGAAAGAACCTACCACAGATACGCAGTATTTT
>NA|TRBJ2-7|NA|TRBV2
CASSGSPGARDYEQYF
TGTGCCAGCAGTGGGTCCCCCGGGGCACGGGACTACGAGCAGTACTTC
>NA|TRBJ2-5|NA|TRBV13
CASSKRSGSQETQYF
TGTGCCAGCAGCAAGAGGTCAGGATCCCAAGAGACCCAGTACTTC
>few|TRBJ2-7|TRBD2|TRBV29-1
CSVEDAGGYEQYF
TGCAGCGTTGAAGACGCGGGGGGATACGAGCAGTACTTC
>few|TRBJ2-5|NA|TRBV15
CATSRAMGETQYF
TGTGCCACCAGCAGAGCCATGGGGGAGACCCAGTACTTC
>few|TRBJ2-7|NA|TRBV5-1
CASSLGVTGAYEQYF
TGCGCCAGCAGCTTAGGGGTCACAGGCGCCTACGAGCAGTACTTC
>NA|TRBJ1-1|TRBD1|TRBV29-1
CSVQTRTGNTEAFF
TGCAGCGTCCAAACTCGGACAGGGAACACTGAAGCTTTCTTT
>few|TRBJ1-6|NA|TRBV10-3
CAISESGANSPLHF
TGTGCCATCAGTGAGTCCGGGGCGAATTCACCCCTCCACTTT
>few|TRBJ2-5|NA|TRBV5-6
CASSLQGGVETQYF
TGTGCCAGCAGCTTGCAGGGGGGTGTGGAGACCCAGTACTTC
>NA|TRBJ2-5|NA|TRBV15
CATSRKSAGAETQYF
TGTGCCACCAGCAGAAAATCCGCGGGGGCGGAGACCCAGTACTTC
>NA|TRBJ2-5|TRBD1|TRBV7-8
CASSSPGQGSETQYF
TGTGCCAGCAGCTCTCCGGGACAGGGATCGGAGACCCAGTACTTC
>NA|TRBJ2-1|TRBD2|TRBV5-1
CASSPGLAGRSYNEQFF
TGCGCCAGCAGCCCGGGACTAGCGGGGCGCTCCTACAATGAGCAGTTCTTC
>NA|TRBJ1-6|TRBD1|TRBV2
CASLQGANSPLHF
TGTGCCAGCCTACAGGGGGCCAATTCACCCCTCCACTTT
>NA|TRBJ1-2|TRBD1|TRBV7-9
CASSPGTGVYGYTF
TGTGCCAGCAGCCCGGGGACAGGGGTCTATGGCTACACCTTC
>NA|TRBJ2-3|NA|TRBV5-1
CASSLAASTDTQYF
TGCGCCAGCAGCTTGGCGGCTAGCACAGATACGCAGTATTTT
>NA|TRBJ2-1|NA|TRBV20-1
CSATTSNEQFF
TGCAGTGCTACCACTAGCAATGAGCAGTTCTTC
>NA|TRBJ2-1|TRBD2|TRBV29-1
CSVDHEGQSGGAPYNEQFF
TGCAGCGTTGATCACGAGGGGCAAAGCGGGGGGGCCCCCTACAATGAGCAGTTCTTC
>few|TRBJ2-1|NA|TRBV2
CASSWGLEEQFF
TGTGCCAGCAGTTGGGGCTTGGAGGAGCAGTTCTTC
>NA|TRBJ2-7|NA|TRBV27
CASSTQVPGYEQYF
TGTGCCAGCAGTACCCAGGTTCCCGGTTACGAGCAGTACTTC
>NA|TRBJ1-5|NA|TRBV5-1
CASSLAGEINQPQHF
TGCGCCAGCAGCTTGGCTGGGGAGATCAATCAGCCCCAGCATTTT
>NA|TRBJ1-2|TRBD1|TRBV29-1
CSGDSSSGYTF
TGCAGCGGGGACAGTTCCTCTGGCTACACCTTC
>few|TRBJ2-1|NA|TRBV30
CAWSVRLDNEQFF
TGTGCCTGGAGTGTACGACTAGACAATGAGCAGTTCTTC